Listed below are T cell receptor beta chains from one sample, sequenced in a study of blood T cell repertoires in COVID-19. Produced via immunoSEQ multiplex PCR; TCRdb's table is partial and in-frame only. The sample has roughly 100,000 clones; about 90% are singletons. Sequencing was performed on peripheral blood. Receptor source: a human donor in a cohort sampled during active COVID-19. CDR3s include the opening cysteine and the closing phenylalanine or tryptophan. D genes are given only for firm matches. The listing skips clone size in some rows; elsewhere it reads once, few, many or a size class.

DNA	CDR3	V	D	J	size
TGTGCCAGCAGCCAAGATCTCGGGGGTTCCTCCTACGAGCAGTACTTC	CASSQDLGGSSYEQYF	TRBV3-1/TRBV3-2	-	TRBJ2-7	few
TGTGCCAGTAGTCCGGAGGGACGGAATTCCTACAATGAGCAGTTCTTC	CASSPEGRNSYNEQFF	TRBV19	-	TRBJ2-1	-
TGTGCCAGCAGTTACCGTCTAGGGAGGCGCACTGAAGCTTTCTTT	CASSYRLGRRTEAFF	TRBV6-5	-	TRBJ1-1	-
TGTGCCAGCAGCTTAGCGCGGTCTAACTATGGCTACACCTTC	CASSLARSNYGYTF	TRBV7-9	-	TRBJ1-2	-
TGCGCCAGCAGCAAACTCGGGGGAGACACTGAAGCTTTCTTT	CASSKLGGDTEAFF	TRBV5-1	-	TRBJ1-1	-
TGTGCCTGGAGTGCCCCGGCTGGGGGCAACACTGAAGCTTTCTTT	CAWSAPAGGNTEAFF	TRBV30	-	TRBJ1-1	-
TGTGCCAGTACAAAGCAGGGCAACACCGGGGAGCTGTTTTTT	CASTKQGNTGELFF	TRBV19	-	TRBJ2-2	-
TGTGCCAGCAGTCTGACCCCGGGGAACTACGAGCAGTACTTC	CASSLTPGNYEQYF	TRBV2	-	TRBJ2-7	-
TGCAGCGTGACTAGCGGCAGCTACGAGCAGTACTTC	CSVTSGSYEQYF	TRBV29-1	TRBD2	TRBJ2-7	-
TGTGCCAGCAGTGACTCCACAGGCTCCGGGGCCAACGTCCTGACTTTC	CASSDSTGSGANVLTF	TRBV6-4	-	TRBJ2-6	-
TGTGCCAGCAGTTATGGGGGCGGAGGGGCCAACGTCCTGACTTTC	CASSYGGGGANVLTF	TRBV6-5	-	TRBJ2-6	-
TGCAGTGCTAGTCTTGGAGGGTGGAGCAATCAGCCCCAGCATTTT	CSASLGGWSNQPQHF	TRBV20-1	-	TRBJ1-5	-
TGTGCCAGCAGCTTCCAGGGGGCGCCTGGAAACACCATATATTTT	CASSFQGAPGNTIYF	TRBV7-9	TRBD1	TRBJ1-3	many
TGCGCCAGCAGCCAGACTGCGGGGCTCCCGTTTCAGTTCTTC	CASSQTAGLPFQFF	TRBV4-1	-	TRBJ2-1	-
TGTGCCAGTCGGGGGGACAGGATGCAAGAGACCCAGTACTTC	CASRGDRMQETQYF	TRBV19	-	TRBJ2-5	-
TGTGCCAGCAGCCTCGCCGGGACTAGCGTCAATGAGCAGTTCTTC	CASSLAGTSVNEQFF	TRBV11-2	TRBD2	TRBJ2-1	once
TGTGCCAGCAGCTTAGAACTAGCGGGGGGACCTAGCACAGATACGCAGTATTTT	CASSLELAGGPSTDTQYF	TRBV11-2	TRBD2	TRBJ2-3	-
TGTGCCAGCAGTTTATCGACTAGCGGAGGCAATGAGCAGTTCTTC	CASSLSTSGGNEQFF	TRBV28	TRBD2	TRBJ2-1	-
TGTGCCAGCAGCTCACCGGGACTAGCGGGGGGGCAAGAGACCCAGTACTTC	CASSSPGLAGGQETQYF	TRBV7-9	TRBD2	TRBJ2-5	-
TGTGCCTGGAGGGCTAGCGGGAGGTCGTACGAGCAGTACTTC	CAWRASGRSYEQYF	TRBV30	TRBD2	TRBJ2-7	many
TGTGCCATCCATAGGGGGACAGCGAACACCGGGGAGCTGTTTTTT	CAIHRGTANTGELFF	TRBV28	TRBD1	TRBJ2-2	-
TGTGCCAGCAGCTGGCTCGGACAGGGTCAGAACACTGAAGCTTTCTTT	CASSWLGQGQNTEAFF	TRBV5-6	TRBD1	TRBJ1-1	-
TGTGCCAGCTCACAAAGGACAGGTAGCTCTGGAAACACCATATATTTT	CASSQRTGSSGNTIYF	TRBV18	TRBD1	TRBJ1-3	-
TGTGCCAGCAGCCGAGGGGCGGGGGAACTCACAGATACGCAGTATTTT	CASSRGAGELTDTQYF	TRBV7-8	TRBD2	TRBJ2-3	-
TGTGCCAGCAGACTAGACAGGGGGAGCACAGATACGCAGTATTTT	CASRLDRGSTDTQYF	TRBV2	TRBD1	TRBJ2-3	once
TGTGCCAGCAGCCAAGATGAGGCGGGGAAGGACACTGAAGCTTTCTTT	CASSQDEAGKDTEAFF	TRBV4-2	-	TRBJ1-1	-
TGTGCCAGCAGCAGGGAGGCCCACGAAAAACTGTTTTTT	CASSREAHEKLFF	TRBV2	-	TRBJ1-4	-
TGCGCCAGCACCTGGACTAGTTACAATGAGCAGTTCTTC	CASTWTSYNEQFF	TRBV5-1	TRBD2	TRBJ2-1	-
TGTGCCAGCAGCTTAAATGGCCCGGGGACAACGGCTGGCTACACCTTC	CASSLNGPGTTAGYTF	TRBV7-3	-	TRBJ1-2	-
TGTGCCAGCAGCCGGGGTAGCGGGAGTGGTGGGGAGCAGTTCTTC	CASSRGSGSGGEQFF	TRBV3-1/TRBV3-2	TRBD2	TRBJ2-1	-
TGTGCCAGCAGCCCGAGGGGCAGGGGGAACACTGAAGCTTTCTTT	CASSPRGRGNTEAFF	TRBV6-5	-	TRBJ1-1	-
TGTGCCAGTAGTATGGCAACCGGGACAGGGGGCGTCTATGGCTACACCTTC	CASSMATGTGGVYGYTF	TRBV19	TRBD1	TRBJ1-2	-
TGTGCCTGGACTAGCGGGGGCGGGCCGGGAGAGACCCAGTACTTC	CAWTSGGGPGETQYF	TRBV30	TRBD2	TRBJ2-5	-